This T cell receptor beta chain came from a study of graft-versus-host responses after intestinal transplantation. General study points: Levels of circulating GvH clones at their peak were associated with early post-transplant HvG declines. Ileal or blood samples showed some GvH clones first, and such clones were also found in recipient marrow.

Generated by immunoSEQ multiplex PCR, the TCRdb table keeps only in-frame clones and is missing some. The sample lists roughly 38,000 clones, around 94% occurring once. Germline loops: CDR1 MDHEN, CDR2 SYDVKM. This CDR3 is 16 amino acids long. Trimming cost V 5 bases and J 7 bases; bases outside gene matches: 6. Notes on this clone: Its specificity is not known.

This receptor was obtained from a human patient who received an intestinal transplant, so some T cells may come from the graft donor. This sample comprised PBMCs, obtained 16 days after intestinal transplant. The rearrangement links TRBV28 to TRBJ2-2, with 14 bases identical to TRBD2. CDR3: CASSLTSGRGIGELFF. The DNA of the CDR3 is TGTGCCAGCAGTCTGACTAGCGGGAGGGGGATCGGGGAGCTGTTTTTT.